Given below is one TCR beta chain in context. In the PCR, 60 Vbeta and 13 Jbeta primers were used. Per the original data handling: Later work found roughly 80 million unique TCR beta chains, with about 10 million shared. This table comes from immunoSEQ multiplex PCR, and its TCRdb copy is limited to in-frame clones, with some not included. Clonal size and the V and J genes are those of that table, whereas D and trimming came from the DNA. The data show about 180,000 clones, around 77% seen once. The data stem from a study of cytomegalovirus exposure and HLA in healthy donors. Study as a whole: Earlier findings included over 90 million unique TCR beta sequences obtained from about 170 million T cells.

The origin of this receptor is a man between 60 and 70 years old in good health and CMV-seronegative. Sample: PBMCs.

The CDR3 nucleotides read TGTGCCAGCAGTCCCGCTAGAGCCCTGTTTTTT. Amino acids: CASSPARALFF. The rearrangement joins TRBV2 to TRBJ2-2, with D uncertain. Trimming removed 5 bases at V and 14 bases at J, with 12 bases between. The length of the CDR3 is 11 residues. From germline, CDR1 is SNHLY and CDR2 FYNNEI.